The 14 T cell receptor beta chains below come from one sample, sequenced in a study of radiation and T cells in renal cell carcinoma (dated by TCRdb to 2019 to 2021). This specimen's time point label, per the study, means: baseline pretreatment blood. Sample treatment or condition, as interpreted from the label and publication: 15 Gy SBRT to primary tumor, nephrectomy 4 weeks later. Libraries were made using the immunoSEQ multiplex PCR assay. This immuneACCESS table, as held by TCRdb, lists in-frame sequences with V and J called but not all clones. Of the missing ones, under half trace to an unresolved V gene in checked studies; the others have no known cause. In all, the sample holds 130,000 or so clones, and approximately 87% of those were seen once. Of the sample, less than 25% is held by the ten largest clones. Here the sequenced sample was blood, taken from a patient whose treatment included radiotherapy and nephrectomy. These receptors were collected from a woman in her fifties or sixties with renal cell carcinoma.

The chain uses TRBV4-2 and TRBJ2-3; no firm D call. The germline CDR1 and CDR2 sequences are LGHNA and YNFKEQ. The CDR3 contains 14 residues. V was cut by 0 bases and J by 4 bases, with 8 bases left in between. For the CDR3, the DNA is TGTGCCAGCAGCCAAGAGAAATTGGCAGATACGCAGTATTTT. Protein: CASSQEKLADTQYF.

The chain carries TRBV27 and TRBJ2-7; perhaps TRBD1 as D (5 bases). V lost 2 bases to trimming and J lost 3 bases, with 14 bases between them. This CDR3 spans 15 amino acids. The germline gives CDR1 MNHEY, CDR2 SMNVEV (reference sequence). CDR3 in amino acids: CASSLDPRQIYEQYF. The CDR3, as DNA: TGTGCCAGCAGTTTAGATCCCCGACAGATCTACGAGCAGTACTTC.

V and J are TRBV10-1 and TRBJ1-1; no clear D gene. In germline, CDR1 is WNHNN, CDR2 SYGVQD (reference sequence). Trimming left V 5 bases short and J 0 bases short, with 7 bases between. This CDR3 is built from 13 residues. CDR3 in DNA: TGCGCCAGCAGTCGAGCTCTGAACACTGAAGCTTTCTTT. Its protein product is CASSRALNTEAFF.

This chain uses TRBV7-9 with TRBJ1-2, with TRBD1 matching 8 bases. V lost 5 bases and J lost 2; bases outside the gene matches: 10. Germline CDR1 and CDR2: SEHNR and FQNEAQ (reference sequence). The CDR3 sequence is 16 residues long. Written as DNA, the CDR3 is TGTGCCAGCAGCACTGGGACAGGACAAAACAACTATGGCTACACCTTC. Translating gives CASSTGTGQNNYGYTF.

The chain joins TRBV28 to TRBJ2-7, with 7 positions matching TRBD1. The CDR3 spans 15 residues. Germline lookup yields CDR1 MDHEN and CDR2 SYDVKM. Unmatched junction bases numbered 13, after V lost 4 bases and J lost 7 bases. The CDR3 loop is CASSSQLGGSEEQYF. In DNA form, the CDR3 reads TGTGCCAGCAGTTCACAATTAGGGGGCTCGGAAGAGCAGTACTTC.

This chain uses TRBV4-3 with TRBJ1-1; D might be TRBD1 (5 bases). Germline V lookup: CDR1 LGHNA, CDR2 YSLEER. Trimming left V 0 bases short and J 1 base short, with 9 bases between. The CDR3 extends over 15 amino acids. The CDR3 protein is CASSQDVQGNTEAFF. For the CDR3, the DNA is TGCGCCAGCAGCCAAGATGTCCAGGGGAACACTGAAGCTTTCTTT.

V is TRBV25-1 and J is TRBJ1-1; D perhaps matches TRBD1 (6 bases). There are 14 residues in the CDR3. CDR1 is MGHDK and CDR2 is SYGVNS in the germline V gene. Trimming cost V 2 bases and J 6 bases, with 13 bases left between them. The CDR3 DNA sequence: TGTGCCAGCAGTGAAATGCAAAGGGGGGCTGAAGCTTTCTTT. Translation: CASSEMQRGAEAFF.

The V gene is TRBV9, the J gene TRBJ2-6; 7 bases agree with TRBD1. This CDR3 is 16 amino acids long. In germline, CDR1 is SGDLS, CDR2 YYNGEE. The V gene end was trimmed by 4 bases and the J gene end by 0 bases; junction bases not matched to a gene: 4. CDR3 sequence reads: CASSPRTGSGANVLTF. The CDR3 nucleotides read TGTGCCAGCAGCCCGCGGACAGGCTCTGGGGCCAACGTCCTGACTTTC.

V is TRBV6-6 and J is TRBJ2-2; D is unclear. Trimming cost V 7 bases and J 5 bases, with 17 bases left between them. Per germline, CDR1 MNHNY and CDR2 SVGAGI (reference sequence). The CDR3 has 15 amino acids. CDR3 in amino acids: CASTPPPQETGELFF. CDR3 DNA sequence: TGTGCCAGCACCCCACCCCCACAAGAGACCGGGGAGCTGTTTTTT.

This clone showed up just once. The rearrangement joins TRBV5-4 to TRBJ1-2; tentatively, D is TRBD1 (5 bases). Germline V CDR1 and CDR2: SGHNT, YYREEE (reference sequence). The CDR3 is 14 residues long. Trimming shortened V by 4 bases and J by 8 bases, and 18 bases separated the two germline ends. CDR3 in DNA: TGTGCCAGCAGCATTCCGGGGCTATCGGGGGGCTACACCTTC. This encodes CASSIPGLSGGYTF.

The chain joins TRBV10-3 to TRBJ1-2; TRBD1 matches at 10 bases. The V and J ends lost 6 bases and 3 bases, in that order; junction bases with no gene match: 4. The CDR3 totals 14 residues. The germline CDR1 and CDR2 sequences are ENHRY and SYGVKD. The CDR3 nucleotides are TGTGCCATCAGCGCCGGGACAGGGGACTATGGCTACACCTTC. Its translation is CAISAGTGDYGYTF.

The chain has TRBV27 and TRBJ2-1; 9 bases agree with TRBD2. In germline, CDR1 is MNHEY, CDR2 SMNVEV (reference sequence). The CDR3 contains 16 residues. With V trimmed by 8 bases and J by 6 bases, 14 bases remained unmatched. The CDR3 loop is CASRLFASGNRNEQFF. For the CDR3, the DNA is TGTGCCAGCCGCCTCTTCGCTAGCGGGAACCGCAATGAGCAGTTCTTC.

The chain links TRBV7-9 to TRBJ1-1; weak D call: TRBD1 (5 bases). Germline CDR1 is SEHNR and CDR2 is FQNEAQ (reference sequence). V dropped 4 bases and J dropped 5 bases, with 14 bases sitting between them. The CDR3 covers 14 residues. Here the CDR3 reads CASSWAGLGTEAFF. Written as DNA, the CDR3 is TGTGCCAGCAGCTGGGCGGGGCTCGGGACTGAAGCTTTCTTT.

CDR3 protein: CASSEESPLHF. The CDR3 DNA is TGTGCCAGCAGTGAGGAATCACCCCTCCACTTT. The chain combines TRBV2 with TRBJ1-6; D unclear. Germline values: CDR1 SNHLY, CDR2 FYNNEI. The V and J ends lost 3 bases and 10 bases respectively, with 4 bases between them. The CDR3 contains 11 residues.